A single T cell receptor (beta chain) is shown here with its context. This sample is drawn from a study of shared clonotypes between healthy human individuals. Using immunoSEQ multiplex PCR, the repertoire was profiled, and TCRdb retains in-frame clones only, with some absent. The repertoire holds some 2,100,000 clones, with around 93% as singletons. The CDR3 contains 16 residues. Germline V gives CDR1 SGHVS, CDR2 FQNEAQ. The germline V and J ends were trimmed by 6 bases and 6 bases, with 24 bases remaining between them. The naive CD8 subset, CD45RO-negative cells positively selected for CCR7, excluded terminally differentiated effector memory CD45RA+ cells.

The chain joins TRBV7-8 to TRBJ2-7; D gene unclear. Sequences were obtained from naive CD8+ T cells from PBMCs. The source of this sequence is a man aged 18 to 29 in good health. Some clones in this sample may be carry-over from other donors' samples. The CDR3 DNA follows: TGTGCCAGCAGTCCACGGTCTGGCGTGGAGTACGGCGAGCAGTACTTC. Translated, it gives CASSPRSGVEYGEQYF.